A selection of T cell receptor beta chains follows, all from one sample in a study of shared clonotypes between healthy human individuals. Method: immunoSEQ multiplex PCR; TCRdb's copy keeps in-frame clones and lacks some. The repertoire holds more than 2 million clones, with about 94% as singletons. The sample comprised naive CD8+ T cells from PBMCs. These TCRs come from a man younger than 30 in good health. Some clones in this sample may be carry-over from other donors' samples. Both conserved end residues are part of each CDR3. Fields, in order: clone size, J gene, D gene, V gene, CDR3 protein, CDR3 DNA. The D gene is left open where the match is weak. Size tells how often a clone was seen (once, few, many) or the class of an expanded clone, and some rows leave it out.

abundance: -; j_gene: TRBJ2-5; d_gene: -; v_gene: TRBV7-9; CDR3aa: CASSPLQGEEWTQYF; CDR3nt: TGTGCCAGCAGCCCACTGCAGGGGGAGGAATGGACCCAGTACTTC
abundance: once; j_gene: TRBJ2-7; d_gene: -; v_gene: TRBV21-1; CDR3aa: CASSKVGEKWGQSYEQYF; CDR3nt: TGTGCCAGCAGCAAAGTGGGGGAAAAATGGGGACAGTCCTACGAGCAGTACTTC
abundance: -; j_gene: TRBJ2-7; d_gene: -; v_gene: TRBV27; CDR3aa: CASSLIQGNEQYF; CDR3nt: TGTGCCAGCAGTTTGATTCAGGGAAACGAGCAGTACTTC
abundance: -; j_gene: TRBJ2-1; d_gene: -; v_gene: TRBV6-5; CDR3aa: CASSYYPRDGYNEQFF; CDR3nt: TGTGCCAGCAGTTACTACCCCCGGGACGGTTACAATGAGCAGTTCTTC
abundance: -; j_gene: TRBJ1-5; d_gene: -; v_gene: TRBV12-5; CDR3aa: CAGPGPHNQPQHF; CDR3nt: TGTGCCGGACCCGGACCCCACAACCAGCCCCAGCATTTT
abundance: -; j_gene: TRBJ1-1; d_gene: -; v_gene: TRBV5-5; CDR3aa: CASSFLGARGTEAFF; CDR3nt: TGTGCCAGCAGCTTCCTGGGGGCCCGGGGCACTGAAGCTTTCTTT
abundance: -; j_gene: TRBJ1-2; d_gene: -; v_gene: TRBV11-2; CDR3aa: CASSLAHKTRLF; CDR3nt: TGTGCCAGCAGCTTAGCCCATAAGACGCGCCTGTTC
abundance: -; j_gene: TRBJ1-1; d_gene: -; v_gene: TRBV27; CDR3aa: CASAWGVGGTEAFF; CDR3nt: TGTGCCAGCGCTTGGGGGGTCGGGGGCACTGAAGCTTTCTTT
abundance: -; j_gene: TRBJ2-3; d_gene: -; v_gene: TRBV9; CDR3aa: CASSGADFGQYF; CDR3nt: TGTGCCAGCAGCGGAGCCGATTTCGGGCAGTATTTT
abundance: -; j_gene: TRBJ2-7; d_gene: -; v_gene: TRBV5-1; CDR3aa: CASSLEGPYEQYF; CDR3nt: TGCGCCAGCAGCTTGGAGGGGCCCTACGAGCAGTACTTC
abundance: -; j_gene: TRBJ2-1; d_gene: -; v_gene: TRBV29-1; CDR3aa: CSALSRGETYNEQFF; CDR3nt: TGCAGCGCCCTTTCCAGGGGGGAGACCTACAATGAGCAGTTCTTC
abundance: -; j_gene: TRBJ2-7; d_gene: -; v_gene: TRBV28; CDR3aa: CASSLSGGEQYF; CDR3nt: TGTGCCAGCAGTTTGTCGGGCGGCGAGCAGTACTTC
abundance: -; j_gene: TRBJ2-5; d_gene: -; v_gene: TRBV19; CDR3aa: CASSTRTAQETQYF; CDR3nt: TGTGCCAGTAGTACCCGGACAGCCCAAGAGACCCAGTACTTC
abundance: -; j_gene: TRBJ1-2; d_gene: -; v_gene: TRBV28; CDR3aa: CASSPSGNLYGYTF; CDR3nt: TGTGCCAGCAGCCCGTCCGGGAACCTCTATGGCTACACCTTC
abundance: -; j_gene: TRBJ1-2; d_gene: -; v_gene: TRBV7-9; CDR3aa: CASSLDRVGYTF; CDR3nt: TGTGCCAGCAGCTTAGACAGGGTCGGCTACACCTTC
abundance: -; j_gene: TRBJ2-2; d_gene: -; v_gene: TRBV28; CDR3aa: CASRVWGDTGELFF; CDR3nt: TGTGCCAGCAGAGTGTGGGGGGACACCGGGGAGCTGTTTTTT
abundance: -; j_gene: TRBJ2-5; d_gene: -; v_gene: TRBV7-9; CDR3aa: CASSLGPAPGETQYF; CDR3nt: TGTGCCAGCAGCTTAGGTCCGGCCCCGGGGGAGACCCAGTACTTC
abundance: -; j_gene: TRBJ1-2; d_gene: TRBD1; v_gene: TRBV7-9; CDR3aa: CASSFGDSGYGYTF; CDR3nt: TGTGCCAGCAGCTTCGGGGACAGTGGGTATGGCTACACCTTC
abundance: -; j_gene: TRBJ1-1; d_gene: -; v_gene: TRBV7-2; CDR3aa: CASSSTPGRSNTEAFF; CDR3nt: TGTGCCAGCAGCTCTACCCCTGGACGGTCGAACACTGAAGCTTTCTTT
abundance: -; j_gene: TRBJ2-3; d_gene: -; v_gene: TRBV25-1; CDR3aa: CASSPQRTSDTQYF; CDR3nt: TGTGCCAGCAGTCCACAGCGGACTTCAGATACGCAGTATTTT
abundance: few; j_gene: TRBJ1-2; d_gene: -; v_gene: TRBV5-4; CDR3aa: CASSFGGDGYTF; CDR3nt: TGTGCCAGCAGCTTCGGAGGGGATGGCTACACCTTC
abundance: -; j_gene: TRBJ2-1; d_gene: -; v_gene: TRBV18; CDR3aa: CASSPLAGNYNEQFF; CDR3nt: TGTGCCAGCTCACCATTGGCGGGGAACTACAATGAGCAGTTCTTC
abundance: -; j_gene: TRBJ2-7; d_gene: -; v_gene: TRBV27; CDR3aa: CASSLKGTTYEQYF; CDR3nt: TGTGCCAGCAGTTTAAAGGGCACTACCTACGAGCAGTACTTC
abundance: few; j_gene: TRBJ1-1; d_gene: -; v_gene: TRBV5-4; CDR3aa: CASSLSMNTEAFF; CDR3nt: TGTGCCAGCAGCTTATCCATGAACACTGAAGCTTTCTTT
abundance: few; j_gene: TRBJ2-7; d_gene: -; v_gene: TRBV5-5; CDR3aa: CASSQTDSYEQYF; CDR3nt: TGTGCCAGCAGCCAAACAGACTCCTACGAGCAGTACTTC
abundance: once; j_gene: TRBJ2-5; d_gene: -; v_gene: TRBV7-6; CDR3aa: CASGTGETQYF; CDR3nt: TGTGCCAGCGGAACGGGGGAGACCCAGTACTTC
abundance: -; j_gene: TRBJ2-1; d_gene: TRBD1; v_gene: TRBV28; CDR3aa: CASSPRGRQARSYNEQFF; CDR3nt: TGTGCCAGCAGCCCCAGGGGGCGCCAAGCGAGGTCCTACAATGAGCAGTTCTTC
abundance: -; j_gene: TRBJ2-7; d_gene: TRBD2; v_gene: TRBV10-3; CDR3aa: CAISESRVAGVGIYEQYF; CDR3nt: TGTGCCATCAGTGAGTCAAGGGTAGCGGGAGTGGGGATCTACGAGCAGTACTTC
abundance: few; j_gene: TRBJ1-1; d_gene: -; v_gene: TRBV5-4; CDR3aa: CASSQAPGITEAFF; CDR3nt: TGTGCCAGCAGCCAGGCCCCAGGTATCACAGAAGCTTTCTTT
abundance: -; j_gene: TRBJ1-4; d_gene: -; v_gene: TRBV4-3; CDR3aa: CASSQDRVVWNEKLFF; CDR3nt: TGCGCCAGCAGCCAAGATCGTGTGGTTTGGAATGAAAAACTGTTTTTT
abundance: -; j_gene: TRBJ2-6; d_gene: -; v_gene: TRBV14; CDR3aa: CASSPWGSGANVLTF; CDR3nt: TGTGCCAGCAGCCCGTGGGGCTCTGGGGCCAACGTCCTGACTTTC
abundance: -; j_gene: TRBJ2-7; d_gene: TRBD1; v_gene: TRBV27; CDR3aa: CASSLSSGTGRDEQYF; CDR3nt: TGTGCCAGCAGTTTATCCTCCGGGACAGGGAGAGACGAGCAGTACTTC
abundance: -; j_gene: TRBJ1-2; d_gene: -; v_gene: TRBV2; CDR3aa: CASSRPPQAGYTF; CDR3nt: TGTGCCAGCAGCCGCCCCCCCCAGGCTGGCTACACCTTC
abundance: once; j_gene: TRBJ2-1; d_gene: TRBD2; v_gene: TRBV10-3; CDR3aa: CAIGNLAGGPEEQFF; CDR3nt: TGTGCCATCGGGAATTTAGCGGGAGGGCCTGAGGAGCAGTTCTTC
abundance: once; j_gene: TRBJ2-5; d_gene: TRBD2; v_gene: TRBV9; CDR3aa: CASSDEREGRGTQYF; CDR3nt: TGTGCCAGCAGCGATGAGCGGGAGGGAAGGGGGACCCAGTACTTC
abundance: -; j_gene: TRBJ1-1; d_gene: TRBD1; v_gene: TRBV5-4; CDR3aa: CASSSQGANEAFF; CDR3nt: TGTGCCAGCAGCTCTCAGGGGGCGAATGAAGCTTTCTTT
abundance: -; j_gene: TRBJ2-5; d_gene: -; v_gene: TRBV2; CDR3aa: CASNPGFEPQYF; CDR3nt: TGTGCCAGCAACCCGGGATTCGAACCCCAGTACTTC
abundance: -; j_gene: TRBJ2-5; d_gene: TRBD2; v_gene: TRBV11-2; CDR3aa: CASRPLGGFEQYF; CDR3nt: TGTGCCAGCAGGCCCCTCGGGGGGTTTGAGCAGTACTTC
abundance: -; j_gene: TRBJ2-2; d_gene: TRBD2; v_gene: TRBV6-6; CDR3aa: CASSYVPGGRTGELFF; CDR3nt: TGTGCCAGCAGTTACGTCCCGGGAGGGCGAACCGGGGAGCTGTTTTTT
abundance: -; j_gene: TRBJ1-4; d_gene: -; v_gene: TRBV5-8; CDR3aa: CASSLETGWKLFF; CDR3nt: TGTGCCAGCAGCTTGGAAACAGGGTGGAAACTGTTTTTT
abundance: once; j_gene: TRBJ2-1; d_gene: -; v_gene: TRBV19; CDR3aa: CASSITQGFFSYNEQFF; CDR3nt: TGTGCCAGTAGTATAACACAGGGTTTTTTCTCCTACAATGAGCAGTTCTTC
abundance: -; j_gene: TRBJ2-5; d_gene: TRBD2; v_gene: TRBV15; CDR3aa: CATSSQGSGRETQYF; CDR3nt: TGTGCCACCAGCTCCCAGGGGAGCGGGAGAGAGACCCAGTACTTC
abundance: -; j_gene: TRBJ1-1; d_gene: -; v_gene: TRBV7-3; CDR3aa: CASSLNPPDGNTEAFF; CDR3nt: TGTGCCAGCAGCTTAAACCCCCCGGACGGGAACACTGAAGCTTTCTTT
abundance: -; j_gene: TRBJ2-2; d_gene: -; v_gene: TRBV4-2; CDR3aa: CASSQDLGGFTGELFF; CDR3nt: TGTGCCAGCAGCCAAGATTTAGGGGGGTTCACCGGGGAGCTGTTTTTT
abundance: -; j_gene: TRBJ2-1; d_gene: TRBD2; v_gene: TRBV2; CDR3aa: CASRAGTSGDNEQFF; CDR3nt: TGTGCCAGCAGGGCAGGGACTAGCGGTGACAATGAGCAGTTCTTC
abundance: -; j_gene: TRBJ2-5; d_gene: -; v_gene: TRBV6-1; CDR3aa: CATREDETQYF; CDR3nt: TGTGCCACCAGGGAGGATGAGACCCAGTACTTC
abundance: few; j_gene: TRBJ2-1; d_gene: -; v_gene: TRBV6-1; CDR3aa: CASSYNEQFF; CDR3nt: TGTGCCAGCAGCTACAATGAGCAGTTCTTC
abundance: -; j_gene: TRBJ2-2; d_gene: TRBD2; v_gene: TRBV7-6; CDR3aa: CASSLGSGRADTGELFF; CDR3nt: TGTGCCAGCAGCTTAGGGAGCGGGAGGGCCGATACCGGGGAGCTGTTTTTT
abundance: -; j_gene: TRBJ2-3; d_gene: TRBD2; v_gene: TRBV27; CDR3aa: CASSLTGTRGATDTQYF; CDR3nt: TGTGCCAGCAGCCTGACCGGGACTAGGGGGGCCACAGATACGCAGTATTTT
abundance: once; j_gene: TRBJ1-2; d_gene: -; v_gene: TRBV19; CDR3aa: CASSGSIVVEGYTF; CDR3nt: TGTGCCAGTAGCGGGTCGATAGTTGTCGAGGGCTACACCTTC
abundance: -; j_gene: TRBJ2-1; d_gene: -; v_gene: TRBV6-5; CDR3aa: CASSYSRGPGNEQFF; CDR3nt: TGTGCCAGCAGTTACTCTCGGGGGCCGGGTAATGAGCAGTTCTTC
abundance: -; j_gene: TRBJ1-3; d_gene: -; v_gene: TRBV9; CDR3aa: CASTPGGVSGNTIYF; CDR3nt: TGTGCCAGCACCCCTGGAGGGGTTTCTGGAAACACCATATATTTT
abundance: -; j_gene: TRBJ2-3; d_gene: TRBD1; v_gene: TRBV4-1; CDR3aa: CASSRRIRDRRNADTQYF; CDR3nt: TGCGCCAGCAGCCGGAGAATCCGGGACAGGAGAAACGCAGATACGCAGTATTTT